The 24 T cell receptor beta chains below were found in one sample sequenced in a study of blood T cell repertoires in COVID-19. Generated by immunoSEQ multiplex PCR, the TCRdb table keeps only in-frame clones and is missing some. The top ten clones hold about 10% of a sample with roughly 150,000 clones, more than 65% of them seen once. The specimen sequenced was peripheral blood. All receptors derive from a woman older than 75 with active or convalescent COVID-19.

The chain is built from TRBV3-1 (or the pseudogene TRBV3-2) and TRBJ2-2, with a tentative D call TRBD1 (6 bases). Germline assignment: CDR1 LGHDT and CDR2 YNNKEL (reference sequence). CDR3 length equals 17 residues. V lost 0 bases and J lost 7, with 18 bases in between. The CDR3 spells CASSQDNRQVLGGELFF. As DNA, the CDR3 is TGTGCCAGCAGCCAAGACAACCGACAGGTCCTGGGCGGGGAGCTGTTTTTT.

V is TRBV5-6 and J is TRBJ2-1, with 7 positions matching TRBD2. The CDR3 is 16 residues long. V gave up 0 bases and J gave up 3 bases; unmatched junction bases: 6. The germline CDR1 and CDR2 sequences are SGHDT and YYEEEE. The CDR3, as DNA: TGTGCCAGCAGCTTGGTAGGGAGCGGGGACTACAATGAGCAGTTCTTC. Translating gives CASSLVGSGDYNEQFF.

The CDR3 region is CASSQDTGMNTEAFF. CDR3 sequence (DNA): TGCGCCAGCAGCCAAGATACAGGAATGAACACTGAAGCTTTCTTT. V and J are TRBV5-1 and TRBJ1-1, with D possibly TRBD1 on 5 matching bases. Germline V CDR1 and CDR2: SGHRS, YFSETQ. The CDR3 consists of 15 residues. V gave up 4 bases and J gave up 0 bases, with 13 bases separating them.

This sequence joins TRBV4-2 and TRBJ1-2; D might be TRBD1 (5 bases). V gave up 3 bases and J gave up 6 bases, with 14 bases separating them. Germline CDR1 is LGHNA and CDR2 is YNFKEQ. This CDR3 has 14 residues. In nucleotides, the CDR3 is TGTGCCAGCAGCCACGAGGGAGGGGCTGATGGCTACACCTTC. The encoded protein is CASSHEGGADGYTF.

The table lists this clone with a count of one. The gene calls are TRBV28 and TRBJ1-2; tentative D call: TRBD1 (6 bases). Germline V gene sequence: CDR1 MDHEN, CDR2 SYDVKM. Trimming removed 6 bases from V and 4 bases from J, with 15 bases in between. The CDR3 is 14 residues long. The CDR3 sequence: CASSVGGHAYGYTF. The CDR3 nucleotides are TGTGCCAGCAGCGTAGGGGGACATGCCTATGGCTACACCTTC.

This chain links TRBV7-3 with TRBJ1-2; D unclear. V was shortened by 5 bases and J by 8 bases, with 21 bases between the two germline ends. CDR1 and CDR2 from the germline V gene are SGHTA and FQGTGA. The CDR3 runs to 15 residues. Here the CDR3 reads CASSDIPGTAGGYTF. The CDR3 DNA is TGTGCCAGCAGCGATATCCCGGGAACAGCTGGGGGCTACACCTTC.

The genes are TRBV11-2 and TRBJ1-2, with no clear D. V lost 4 bases, J lost 4 bases, and 19 bases lay in between. CDR1 is SGHAT and CDR2 is FQNNGV in the germline V gene. The CDR3 is 16 amino acids. The CDR3 sequence: CASSSSLAGSIYGYTF. The CDR3, as DNA: TGTGCCAGCAGCTCCTCCCTAGCGGGGTCGATCTATGGCTACACCTTC.

V usage is TRBV9 and J usage is TRBJ2-6, with 8 nucleotides matching TRBD1. CDR3 length equals 15 residues. V shed 5 bases and J 0 bases; nucleotides not matched to a gene: 1. Germline V lookup: CDR1 SGDLS, CDR2 YYNGEE. The CDR3 reads CASRTGASGANVLTF. The CDR3 DNA is TGTGCCAGCAGGACAGGGGCCTCTGGGGCCAACGTCCTGACTTTC. Using reference TRBV9 and TRBJ2-6 for the parts outside the CDR3, the full variable domain is DSGVTQTPKHLITATGQRVTLRCSPRSGDLSVYWYQQSLDQGLQFLIQYYNGEERAKGNILERFSAQQFPDLHSELNLSSLELGDSALYFCASRTGASGANVLTFGAGSRLTVL.

This clone was recorded only once. This chain links TRBV11-2 with TRBJ1-1; 9 bases are a match to TRBD1. V lost 5 bases, J lost 10 bases, and 14 bases stayed unmatched. The CDR3 covers 15 residues. The V gene's germline CDR1 is SGHAT and CDR2 FQNNGV. DNA for the CDR3: TGTGCCAGCAGCCCCCTTGGGGACAGGGTTATCCTAGCTTTCTTT. This codes for CASSPLGDRVILAFF.

This rearrangement joins TRBV5-6 to TRBJ2-5; 7 bases match TRBD1. The trim removed 4 bases at V and 4 bases at J, leaving 4 bases unmatched. This CDR3 has 13 amino acids. Per the germline V gene, CDR1 is SGHDT and CDR2 is YYEEEE. CDR3 residues: CASSQDRRETQYF. CDR3 coding DNA: TGTGCCAGCAGCCAGGACAGGAGAGAGACCCAGTACTTC. Full variable domain (remainder filled in from reference TRBV5-6 and TRBJ2-5): DAGVTQSPTHLIKTRGQQVTLRCSPKSGHDTVSWYQQALGQGPQFIFQYYEEEERQRGNFPDRFSGHQFPNYSSELNVNALLLGDSALYLCASSQDRRETQYFGPGTRLLVL.

This chain joins TRBV28 and TRBJ1-2; perhaps TRBD1 as D (6 bases). Germline loops: CDR1 MDHEN, CDR2 SYDVKM. V lost 6 bases and J lost 2, with 22 bases in between. This CDR3 region has 17 residues. CDR3 DNA: TGTGCCAGCAGCCCAGAGAGATACAGGGTACTAAACTATGGCTACACCTTC. Its translation is CASSPERYRVLNYGYTF.

The chain couples TRBV3-1 (or the pseudogene TRBV3-2) to TRBJ2-2, with D possibly matching TRBD2 (6 bases). The CDR3 spans 15 residues. The germline CDR1 and CDR2 sequences are LGHDT and YNNKEL (reference sequence). V gave up 1 base and J gave up 4 bases, with 10 bases separating them. This chain's CDR3 is CASSQGAAGTGELFF. Written as DNA, the CDR3 is TGTGCCAGCAGCCAAGGTGCAGCGGGCACCGGGGAGCTGTTTTTT.

There are a few counts of this clone. Relative to the germline gene, one junction end is altered; a read error may explain this. The gene calls are TRBV3-1 (or the pseudogene TRBV3-2) and TRBJ1-2; D is possibly TRBD1 (6 bases). Germline V gene sequence: CDR1 LGHDT, CDR2 YNNKEL (reference sequence). The CDR3 runs to 10 residues. The CDR3 DNA follows: TGTGCCAGCAGCCGCGACAGGCCGGTCTTC. It is translated as CASSRDRPVF.

This sequence joins TRBV10-3 and TRBJ1-5, with D possibly matching TRBD1 (6 bases). V lost 2 bases to trimming and J lost 0 bases, with 8 bases between them. From germline, CDR1 is ENHRY and CDR2 SYGVKD. The length of the CDR3 is 15 residues. The CDR3 coding sequence is TGTGCCATCAGTGAGACAGGGAATAGCAATCAGCCCCAGCATTTT. Protein sequence: CAISETGNSNQPQHF.

The J gene is TRBJ1-1, the V gene TRBV2; 7 nucleotides agree with TRBD1. V lost 4 bases and J lost 1; bases outside the gene matches: 12. This CDR3 comprises 17 residues. Germline V gene lookup returns CDR1 SNHLY and CDR2 FYNNEI. The CDR3 protein is CASSGGGTGQWNTEAFF. The CDR3 region has the DNA TGTGCCAGCAGTGGGGGCGGAACGGGACAGTGGAACACTGAAGCTTTCTTT.

The chain employs TRBV23-1 and TRBJ1-5; D is ambiguous. TRBV23-1 is labeled an ORF, and its function is uncertain. With 2 bases removed from V and 3 bases from J, the gap between germline ends came to 17 bases. CDR3 length equals 17 residues. The CDR3, as DNA: TGCGCCAGCAGTCAAAAAGTGACATTTCCGAACAATCAGCCCCAGCATTTT. Protein: CASSQKVTFPNNQPQHF.

This clone showed up just once. The gene calls are TRBV5-4 and TRBJ2-7, with D maybe TRBD2 (7 bases). CDR1 is SGHNT, CDR2 YYREEE, per germline (reference sequence). The germline V and J ends were trimmed by 0 bases and 6 bases, with 13 bases remaining between them. The CDR3 runs 14 residues. CDR3 in amino acids: CASSLGGGFSEQYF. The CDR3 bases are TGTGCCAGCAGCTTGGGGGGGGGCTTTTCCGAGCAGTACTTC. Drawing the rest from reference TRBV5-4 and TRBJ2-7, the complete variable domain is ETGVTQSPTHLIKTRGQQVTLRCSSQSGHNTVSWYQQALGQGPQFIFQYYREEENGRGNFPPRFSGLQFPNYSSELNVNALELDDSALYLCASSLGGGFSEQYFGPGTRLTVT.

The chain uses TRBV24-1 and TRBJ2-1, with TRBD1 matching 9 bases. CDR1 is KGHDR and CDR2 is SFDVKD in the germline V gene. The CDR3 has 16 amino acids. Unmatched junction bases numbered 4, after V lost 3 bases and J lost 2 bases. The CDR3 DNA follows: TGTGCCACCAGTGATCCCGGACAGGGGACCTACAATGAGCAGTTCTTC. It translates to CATSDPGQGTYNEQFF.

V and J are TRBV4-2 and TRBJ2-7; TRBD2 matches at 7 bases. This CDR3 is 15 amino acids long. V dropped 5 bases and J dropped 3; count of bases not matched to a gene: 10. The germline gives CDR1 LGHNA, CDR2 YNFKEQ. The CDR3 sequence: CASSEVVGDYYEQYF. Here the CDR3 DNA reads TGTGCCAGCAGCGAGGTGGTAGGGGACTACTACGAGCAGTACTTC.

V usage is TRBV4-1 and J usage is TRBJ1-3; D is uncertain. Germline assignment: CDR1 MGHRA and CDR2 YSYEKL. The CDR3 contains 15 residues. The V end lost 2 bases, the J end lost 3 bases, and 11 bases lay between the germline ends. The chain's CDR3 is CASSQYGVSGNTIYF. The CDR3 DNA is TGCGCCAGCAGCCAATACGGGGTGAGTGGAAACACCATATATTTT.

V and J are TRBV5-1 and TRBJ2-5; the D gene is possibly TRBD2 (5 bases). The CDR3 is 14 amino acids. Germline V gene data show CDR1 as SGHRS and CDR2 as YFSETQ. Trimming took off 0 bases at V and 5 bases at J, with 11 bases between the two ends. CDR3 sequence: CASSLGTRGETQYF. CDR3 nucleotides: TGCGCCAGCAGCTTGGGGACTCGCGGGGAGACCCAGTACTTC. Full variable domain (missing parts from reference TRBV5-1 and TRBJ2-5): KAGVTQTPRYLIKTRGQQVTLSCSPISGHRSVSWYQQTPGQGLQFLFEYFSETQRNKGNFPGRFSGRQFSNSRSEMNVSTLELGDSALYLCASSLGTRGETQYFGPGTRLLVL.

This clone is a singleton in its sample. The chain joins TRBV30 to TRBJ1-6; 7 nucleotides agree with TRBD1. Trimming cost V 0 bases and J 10 bases; bases outside gene matches: 6. This CDR3 spans 14 amino acids. Germline CDR1 is GTSNPN and CDR2 is SVGIG (reference sequence). CDR3 bases: TGTGCCTGGAGTGTTGAGGGGGCAGGATCACCCCTCCACTTT. Translation: CAWSVEGAGSPLHF.

This clone has more than one count but fewer than ten. CDR3 sequence: CASSLEQYNEQFF. DNA for the CDR3: TGTGCCAGCAGTTTAGAGCAATACAATGAGCAGTTCTTC. The V and J genes are TRBV27 and TRBJ2-1, with D uncertain. The CDR3 consists of 13 residues. Germline V gene data show CDR1 as MNHEY and CDR2 as SMNVEV (reference sequence). V lost 2 bases to trimming and J lost 4 bases, with 6 bases between them.

The CDR3 loop is CASRLTGEETQYF. The CDR3 nucleotides read TGCGCCAGCAGACTCACAGGGGAAGAGACCCAGTACTTC. The chain uses TRBV5-1 and TRBJ2-5, with 7 bases aligning to TRBD1. The length of the CDR3 is 13 residues. J lost 3 bases, V lost 5 bases, and 4 bases had no gene match. Germline CDR1 SGHRS, CDR2 YFSETQ. Supplemented by reference TRBV5-1 and TRBJ2-5, the full variable domain reads KAGVTQTPRYLIKTRGQQVTLSCSPISGHRSVSWYQQTPGQGLQFLFEYFSETQRNKGNFPGRFSGRQFSNSRSEMNVSTLELGDSALYLCASRLTGEETQYFGPGTRLLVL.